The rows below give T cell receptor beta chains drawn from one sample of a study of CD8 T cells in ankylosing spondylitis. TCRdb re-called the 5' RACE reads through MiXCR, storing one row per CDR3 protein. The data hold 450,000 to 550,000 distinct CDR3 sequences, with about 5.7% observed a single time. What was sequenced was blood, either unsorted or a sorted T cell fraction (not recorded which). The receptor set was obtained from a male donor with ankylosing spondylitis. Both conserved end residues are part of each CDR3. A D gene is named only where the DNA matches it firmly. Clone size is shown for a subset of rows, as once, few, many or a class of expanded clone.

clone size	D gene	V gene	J gene	CDR3 DNA	CDR3 protein
few	.	TRBV20-1	TRBJ1-5	TGCAGTGCTAGAAGGGCAGGGAGGGGTAGAAGCAATCAGCCCCAGCATTTT	CSARRAGRGRSNQPQHF
many	TRBD2	TRBV4-1	TRBJ2-1	TGCGCCAGCAGCCAAGTAGCGGGAGGCTCCTACAATGAGCAGTTCTTC	CASSQVAGGSYNEQFF
many	.	TRBV20-1	TRBJ1-2	TGCAGTGCCATCCGGACGGTCTATGGCTACACCTTC	CSAIRTVYGYTF
many	.	TRBV11-2	TRBJ2-7	TGTGCCAGCAGCTTAGGGCCAGGGCAATACGAGCAGTACTTC	CASSLGPGQYEQYF
many	.	TRBV5-1	TRBJ2-7	TGCGCCAGCAGCCCGCCGGACACGTCCTACGAGCAGTACTTC	CASSPPDTSYEQYF
many	.	TRBV6-5	TRBJ2-2	TGTGCCAGCAGTTACTCGGACAGCACCGGGGAGCTGTTTTTT	CASSYSDSTGELFF
many	.	TRBV12-3/TRBV12-4	TRBJ2-1	TGTGCCAGCAGTTTATACACCTACAATGAGCAGTTCTTC	CASSLYTYNEQFF
.	TRBD1	TRBV7-2	TRBJ2-1	TGTGCCAGCAGCCATCCGGGACAGGTGACCTACAATGAGCAGTTCTTC	CASSHPGQVTYNEQFF
many	TRBD2	TRBV2	TRBJ2-1	TGTGCCAGCAGTGACCTAGCGGCGTCCTACAATGAGCAGTTCTTC	CASSDLAASYNEQFF
many	TRBD1	TRBV7-9	TRBJ2-7	TGTGCCAGCAGCCACCGGACAGGAATCGAGAGGGAGCAGTACTTC	CASSHRTGIEREQYF
.	.	TRBV29-1	TRBJ2-7	TGCAGCGTTGTCATCGGCTACGAGCAGTACTTC	CSVVIGYEQYF
many	TRBD1	TRBV6-5	TRBJ1-5	TGTGCCAGCAGTTACTCGGGGTTGGGACAGGGGCAGCCCCAGCATTTT	CASSYSGLGQGQPQHF
many	TRBD2	TRBV5-1	TRBJ2-1	TGCGCCAGCAGCTTCGAGGCCAGCGGGAGTTACAATGAGCAGTTCTTC	CASSFEASGSYNEQFF
many	.	TRBV20-1	TRBJ1-6	TGCAGTGCTAGAGTGCCCCCGAGGGGCCGGAATTCACCCCTCCACTTT	CSARVPPRGRNSPLHF
many	.	TRBV5-6	TRBJ1-1	TGTGCCAGCAGCTCCGGGCCTCGGACTGAAGCTTTCTTT	CASSSGPRTEAFF
.	.	TRBV3-1	TRBJ1-6	TGTGCCAGCAGCCAAGAGGGGAGAGGATCACCCCTCCACTTT	CASSQEGRGSPLHF
.	TRBD2	TRBV3-1	TRBJ2-6	TGTGCCAGCAGCCTTACCACTAGCGGGATACCTGGGGCCAACGTCCTGACTTTC	CASSLTTSGIPGANVLTF
many	.	TRBV5-1	TRBJ2-3	TGCGCCAGCAGCTTGGACAGGGTAACAGATCCGCAGTATTTT	CASSLDRVTDPQYF
many	TRBD1	TRBV4-3	TRBJ1-2	TGCGCCAGCAGCCCAGAGGCCGGACAGGGCCCGGGAGGCTACACCTTC	CASSPEAGQGPGGYTF
many	TRBD1	TRBV4-1	TRBJ2-3	TGCGCCAGCAGCCAACAGGACAGGGCGACAGATACGCAGTATTTT	CASSQQDRATDTQYF
many	.	TRBV27	TRBJ1-4	TGTGCCAGCAGTTTATCGCCAGGGCTCGAAAAACTGTTTTTT	CASSLSPGLEKLFF
.	.	TRBV11-2	TRBJ2-2	TGTGCCAGCAGCCCGAGCTTCACCGGGGAGCTGTTTTTT	CASSPSFTGELFF
many	.	TRBV7-8	TRBJ1-3	TGTGCCAGCAGCCGTAGACAGGGAAACACCATATATTTT	CASSRRQGNTIYF
many	.	TRBV15	TRBJ2-5	TGTGCCACCAGCAGAGCGACAACCCAGGGAGAGACCCAGTACTTC	CATSRATTQGETQYF
many	.	TRBV20-1	TRBJ1-1	TGCAGTGCTAGATTTGTTGAAGCTTTCTTT	CSARFVEAFF
many	.	TRBV24-1	TRBJ2-1	TGTGCCACCAGTGGACGGGAGCAGGGGGGGGTTACCTACAATGAGCAGTTCTTC	CATSGREQGGVTYNEQFF
many	TRBD1	TRBV5-5	TRBJ1-2	TGTGCCAGCAGCTTGGGCAGGGGGAACTATGGCTACACCTTC	CASSLGRGNYGYTF
few	.	TRBV19	TRBJ2-5	TGTGCCAGTAGTTGGTCCCAGGGGGAGACCCAGTACTTC	CASSWSQGETQYF
many	TRBD1	TRBV20-1	TRBJ2-7	TGCAGTGCTAGAGATTACAGGGGTTCCTACGAGCAGTACTTC	CSARDYRGSYEQYF
few	TRBD2	TRBV20-1	TRBJ2-3	TGCAGTGCTAGTCCTTTTTCCGGGACTAGCGGGGTCACAGATACGCAGTATTTT	CSASPFSGTSGVTDTQYF
many	.	TRBV20-1	TRBJ1-1	TGCAGTGCTAGATCCGGCAGCCTTAACACTGAAGCTTTCTTT	CSARSGSLNTEAFF
many	.	TRBV5-1	TRBJ2-5	TGCGCCAGCAGCTTAACGCCGGCGGGCGGAGAGACCCAGTACTTC	CASSLTPAGGETQYF